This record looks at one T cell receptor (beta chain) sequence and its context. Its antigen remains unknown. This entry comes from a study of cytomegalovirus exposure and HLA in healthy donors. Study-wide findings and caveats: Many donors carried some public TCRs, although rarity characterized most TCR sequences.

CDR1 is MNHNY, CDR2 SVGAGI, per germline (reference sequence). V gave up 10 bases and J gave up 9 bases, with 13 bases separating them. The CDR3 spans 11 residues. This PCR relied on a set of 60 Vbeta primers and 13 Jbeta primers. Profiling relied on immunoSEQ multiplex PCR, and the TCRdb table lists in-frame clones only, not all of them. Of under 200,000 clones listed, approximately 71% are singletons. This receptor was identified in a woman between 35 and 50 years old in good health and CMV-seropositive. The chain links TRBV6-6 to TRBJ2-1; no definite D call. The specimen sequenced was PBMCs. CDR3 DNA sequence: TGTGCCACTAGTTCGTTCAGTGAGCAGTTCTTC. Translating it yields CATSSFSEQFF.